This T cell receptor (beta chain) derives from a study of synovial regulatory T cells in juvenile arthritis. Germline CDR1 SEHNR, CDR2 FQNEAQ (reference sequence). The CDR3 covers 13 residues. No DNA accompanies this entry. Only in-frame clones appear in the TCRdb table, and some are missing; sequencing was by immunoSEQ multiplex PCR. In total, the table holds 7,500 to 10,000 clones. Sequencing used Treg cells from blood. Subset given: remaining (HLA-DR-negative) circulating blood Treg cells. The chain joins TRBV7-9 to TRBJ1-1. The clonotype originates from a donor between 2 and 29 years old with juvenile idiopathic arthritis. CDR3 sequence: CASSFGLNTEAFF. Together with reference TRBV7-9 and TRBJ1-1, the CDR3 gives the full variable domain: DTGVSQNPRHKITKRGQNVTFRCDPISEHNRLYWYRQTLGQGPEFLTYFQNEAQLEKSRLLSDRFSAERPKGSFSTLEIQRTEQGDSAMYLCASSFGLNTEAFFGQGTRLTVV.